Each of the 2 T cell receptor beta chains below was sequenced from the same sample in a study of blood T cell repertoires in COVID-19. Profiling relied on immunoSEQ multiplex PCR, and the TCRdb table lists in-frame clones only, not all of them. The data contain approximately 120,000 clones, 75% to 90% of them singletons. Sequenced material: peripheral blood. These receptors came from a woman of 80 years or more with COVID-19, enrolled during active disease.

V and J are TRBV19 and TRBJ1-5; D possibly corresponds to TRBD1 (5 bases). The length of the CDR3 is 14 residues. The germline gives CDR1 LNHDA, CDR2 SQIVND (reference sequence). V lost 3 bases, J lost 0 bases, and 6 bases lay in between. In DNA form, the CDR3 reads TGTGCCAGTAGTATCACAGGTAGCAATCAGCCCCAGCATTTT. This codes for CASSITGSNQPQHF.

This clone was found once. The chain has TRBV12-3 or TRBV12-4 and TRBJ2-7, with D hard to call. The CDR3 covers 13 residues. V lost 8 bases and J lost 6, with 17 bases in between. This CDR3 is CASAGWNGFEQYF. The CDR3 region has the DNA TGTGCCAGCGCCGGGTGGAACGGGTTCGAGCAGTACTTC.